What follows describes a single T cell receptor beta chain. This entry is derived from a study of blood T cell repertoires in COVID-19. The overall study: Samples of COVID-19 (acute and convalescent) were obtained from the United States, Italy and Spain. In each case, the material was cDNA or gDNA derived from T cells, B-cell-depleted T cells, or PBMCs.

Source study methods: Nucleated cell number was recorded as an estimate derived from reference gene primer amplification. Profiled with immunoSEQ multiplex PCR; TCRdb holds only in-frame clones, not every one. Clonal size and the V and J genes are those of that table, whereas D and trimming came from the DNA. This table holds 380,000 or so clones, about 90% found once. The germline V gene encodes CDR1 LNHDA and CDR2 SQIVND (reference sequence). The trim removed 7 bases at V and 9 bases at J, leaving 23 bases unmatched. The length of the CDR3 is 18 residues. The TCR was taken from a man in his forties or fifties with acute or convalescent COVID-19. Input material: peripheral blood. The V gene is TRBV19, the J gene TRBJ2-1; 8 bases are a match to TRBD2. Here the CDR3 DNA reads TGTGCCAGTACCCCGAAGCCGGGGTCGCCTAGCGGGTGGCCTGAGCAGTTCTTC. As protein: CASTPKPGSPSGWPEQFF.